A single sample gave rise to the 28 T cell receptor beta chains below, sequenced in a study of T cells in Graves' hyperthyroidism and ophthalmopathy (dated by TCRdb to between 2018 and 2021). The library was built by means of multiplex PCR. The data were produced on an Illumina HiSeq 2000. Amplification of TCR beta CDR3 regions was carried out from RNA transcripts. A first-round RT-PCR of the TCR CDR3 used the HTBI primer set with the Qiagen OneStep RT-PCR kit. TCRdb applied fastp at Q25 and MiXCR to the public reads, then kept only in-frame beta chains. When rows share a CDR3 protein, they turn into one entry using the most common DNA and genes. Present in this sample are about 640,000 distinct CDR3 sequences, about 20% of which were seen just once. Over 30% of the sample is taken by the ten largest. Sequenced: blood. The receptor set was obtained from a man aged 25 to 40 with Graves' ophthalmopathy.

V and J are TRBV28 and TRBJ1-1; TRBD1 matches 7 bases. V dropped 3 bases and J dropped 6; count of bases not matched to a gene: 13. CDR1 MDHEN and CDR2 SYDVKM come from the germline V gene. CDR3 length equals 16 residues. CDR3 protein: CASSFFIPRGQAEAFF. For the CDR3, the DNA is TGTGCCAGCAGTTTTTTCATCCCGAGGGGGCAGGCTGAAGCTTTCTTT.

There are many counts of this clonotype. The chain has TRBV4-2 and TRBJ1-1, with D hard to call. Germline V gene data show CDR1 as LGHNA and CDR2 as YNFKEQ. Trimming took off 0 bases at V and 6 bases at J, with 8 bases between the two ends. This CDR3 is built from 13 residues. The CDR3 DNA reads as TGTGCCAGCAGCCAAGATCGCATCTCTGAAGCTTTCTTT. This gives the protein CASSQDRISEAFF.

This clonotype appeared many times. The chain uses TRBV2 and TRBJ2-7, with D perhaps matching TRBD1 (5 bases). The CDR3 sequence is 14 residues long. Germline CDR1 reads SNHLY; CDR2 reads FYNNEI. V was trimmed by 4 bases and J by 2 bases, leaving 12 bases between them. The CDR3 coding sequence is TGTGCCAGCAGTGCACAGGTAGCTACCTACGAGCAGTACTTC. Translated, it gives CASSAQVATYEQYF.

This clonotype was recorded many times. The chain recombines TRBV30 with TRBJ2-1; 11 bases line up with TRBD2. Germline V gene sequence: CDR1 GTSNPN, CDR2 SVGIG (reference sequence). After removal of 1 base from V and 3 bases from J, the junction contained 2 bases not matched to a gene. The CDR3 has 15 amino acids. The DNA for the CDR3 is TGTGCCTGGAGTGAACTAGCGGGAGACTACAATGAGCAGTTCTTC. Protein sequence: CAWSELAGDYNEQFF.

This clonotype was seen only a few times. The chain carries TRBV6-1 and TRBJ1-4, with a weak D call TRBD1 (5 bases). The CDR3 totals 12 residues. CDR1 and CDR2 (germline): MNHNS, SASEGT. V dropped 6 bases and J dropped 8 bases, with 10 bases sitting between them. The CDR3 is CASRGGGEKLFF. The DNA for the CDR3 is TGTGCCAGCAGGGGTGGGGGAGAAAAACTGTTTTTT.

Many counts were recorded for this clonotype. CDR3 DNA sequence: TGTGCCAGCAGTCGACTCGGGACTAGATGGGAGCAGTTCTTC. It specifies CASSRLGTRWEQFF. The rearrangement uses TRBV28 and TRBJ2-1; TRBD2 matches at 8 bases. The germline CDR1 and CDR2 sequences are MDHEN and SYDVKM. The CDR3 extends over 14 amino acids. Losses at the gene ends were 5 bases for V and 10 bases for J; bases not matched to a gene: 10.

This clonotype showed up many times. The chain carries TRBV7-3 and TRBJ2-1; D is ambiguous. The V and J ends lost 5 bases and 5 bases respectively, with 13 bases between them. The CDR3 is made up of 14 amino acids. Per the germline V gene, CDR1 is SGHTA and CDR2 is FQGTGA. CDR3 sequence reads: CASSLDSTDNEQFF. The CDR3 coding sequence is TGTGCCAGCAGCCTAGACTCGACTGACAATGAGCAGTTCTTC.

V gene TRBV14 combines with J gene TRBJ1-6; D gene ambiguous. The CDR3 has 13 amino acids. V lost 6 bases and J lost 10, with 13 bases in between. CDR1 and CDR2 from the germline V gene are SGHDN and FVKESK. The CDR3 loop reads CASSEKRVSPLHF. The CDR3 DNA reads TGTGCCAGCAGTGAAAAGAGAGTATCACCCCTCCACTTT.

At least ten counts were recorded for this clonotype. The chain combines TRBV6-5 with TRBJ2-7, with D hard to call. The germline V gene has CDR1 MNHEY and CDR2 SVGAGI. Trimming removed 0 bases at V and 4 bases at J, with 16 bases between. The CDR3 has 16 residues. The CDR3 region is CASSYSLPVGKYEQYF. CDR3 DNA sequence: TGTGCCAGCAGTTACTCCCTCCCTGTTGGTAAATACGAGCAGTACTTC.

This clonotype occurred once. This rearrangement joins TRBV28 to TRBJ2-1, with D perhaps assigned TRBD1 or TRBD2 (5 bases each). Germline V gives CDR1 MDHEN, CDR2 SYDVKM. The V end lost 7 bases, the J end lost 10 bases, and 20 bases lay between the germline ends. The CDR3 covers 14 residues. Here the CDR3 DNA reads TGTGCCAGCATCCGACCGGGACCGCTCCGGGAGCAGTTCTTC. It yields the protein CASIRPGPLREQFF. Supplemented by reference TRBV28 and TRBJ2-1, the full variable domain reads DVKVTQSSRYLVKRTGEKVFLECVQDMDHENMFWYRQDPGLGLRLIYFSYDVKMKEKGDIPEGYSVSREKKERFSLILESASTNQTSMYLCASIRPGPLREQFFGPGTRLTVL.

The V gene is TRBV14, the J gene TRBJ1-2, with no clear D. The V end lost 4 bases, the J end lost 8 bases, and 8 bases lay between the germline ends. The CDR3 covers 11 residues. From germline, CDR1 is SGHDN and CDR2 FVKESK. CDR3 bases: TGTGCCAGCAGCCCGGGGTGGGGCTACACCTTC. Translation gives CASSPGWGYTF.

This clonotype was found many times. The rearrangement joins TRBV5-1 to TRBJ2-3, with D unclear. V was trimmed by 9 bases and J by 1 base, leaving 15 bases between them. The germline gives CDR1 SGHRS, CDR2 YFSETQ. This CDR3 comprises 14 residues. CDR3 DNA: TGCGCCAACCCTTCTAGTAGATGCACAGATACGCAGTATTTT. Residues: CANPSSRCTDTQYF.

This clonotype was observed at least ten times. The chain combines TRBV7-8 with TRBJ2-1, with 9 bases aligning to TRBD2. Germline V lookup: CDR1 SGHVS, CDR2 FQNEAQ. The CDR3 is 15 amino acids. Trimming at V came to 2 bases and at J to 5 bases, leaving 4 bases not matched to a gene. The CDR3 region is CASSLLAGEDNEQFF. The CDR3 DNA sequence: TGTGCCAGCAGCTTATTAGCGGGAGAGGACAATGAGCAGTTCTTC.

In its sample, this clonotype was seen a few times. V usage is TRBV20-1 and J usage is TRBJ2-1, with 14 bases that match TRBD2. The CDR3 has 23 residues. With 5 bases clipped from V and 5 bases from J, the junction kept 29 bases outside the gene matches. Germline CDR1 reads DFQATT; CDR2 reads SNEGSKA (reference sequence). The DNA for the CDR3 is TGCAGTGCTCCCGCCCGGGACAGGGGAGCGTTCGGGACTAGCGGGAGTGTCCACAATGAGCAGTTCTTC. Translation: CSAPARDRGAFGTSGSVHNEQFF.

The CDR3 nucleotides are TGTGCCAGCAGTCATAGCGGGAGGACCGGGGAGCTGTTTTTT. Residues: CASSHSGRTGELFF. The chain combines TRBV6-2 or TRBV6-3 with TRBJ2-2; 10 bases are shared with TRBD2. V shed 5 bases, J shed 5 bases, and the junction held 2 bases outside the gene matches. Looked up from germline, CDR1 is MNHEY and CDR2 is SVGEGT. CDR3 length equals 14 residues.

The chain is built from TRBV27 and TRBJ2-1; 7 bases map to TRBD2. Losses at the gene ends were 6 bases for V and 0 bases for J; bases not matched to a gene: 14. Germline V CDR1 and CDR2: MNHEY, SMNVEV (reference sequence). The CDR3 has 18 amino acids. CDR3 in DNA: TGTGCCAGCAGAGATGGGGGGGGTGGGGATATCTCCTACAATGAGCAGTTCTTC. It specifies CASRDGGGGDISYNEQFF.

The chain joins TRBV4-1 to TRBJ2-7, with D tentatively TRBD2 (5 bases). CDR1 and CDR2 (germline): MGHRA, YSYEKL. This CDR3 has 12 amino acids. Trimming took 7 bases from V and 5 from J, leaving 12 bases between them. Here the CDR3 DNA reads TGCGCCAGCATGGGAGAAGTCCACGAGCAGTACTTC. It yields the protein CASMGEVHEQYF.

The V gene is TRBV6-5, the J gene TRBJ2-5, with 10 nucleotides matching TRBD1. Germline-derived CDR1 and CDR2 are MNHEY and SVGAGI. V lost 3 bases and J lost 5; bases outside the gene matches: 6. This CDR3 is built from 15 residues. The chain's CDR3 is CASSYGQGDRETQYF. Written as DNA, the CDR3 is TGTGCCAGCAGTTATGGACAGGGGGATAGGGAGACCCAGTACTTC.

Only a few counts were recorded for this clonotype. The rearrangement joins TRBV28 to TRBJ2-5; 7 nucleotides align to TRBD1. There are 18 residues in the CDR3. J gave up 5 bases and V 2 bases, and 17 bases lay outside the gene matches. Germline lookup yields CDR1 MDHEN and CDR2 SYDVKM. CDR3 DNA sequence: TGTGCCAGCAGTTTAAGACCCCGGACAGGCCTAATTGGGGAGACCCAGTACTTC. Translating gives CASSLRPRTGLIGETQYF.

This clonotype occurred a few times. The genes are TRBV5-6 and TRBJ1-2; a weak D match, TRBD1 (6 bases). Germline V gives CDR1 SGHDT, CDR2 YYEEEE. CDR3 length: 14 residues. With 6 bases removed from V and 4 bases from J, the gap between germline ends came to 16 bases. The CDR3 is CASIQTDRTYGYTF. The CDR3 DNA sequence: TGTGCCAGCATCCAGACTGACAGGACCTATGGCTACACCTTC.

There are a few counts of this clonotype. The chain recombines TRBV7-9 with TRBJ2-7, with 9 bases identical to TRBD1. The CDR3 length is 14 residues. With V trimmed by 4 bases and J by 6 bases, 7 bases remained unmatched. Germline lookup yields CDR1 SEHNR and CDR2 FQNEAQ (reference sequence). CDR3 sequence reads: CASSSGQGRAEQYF. CDR3 DNA: TGTGCCAGCAGCTCGGGACAGGGAAGGGCCGAGCAGTACTTC.

This chain uses TRBV24-1 with TRBJ2-5, with 10 bases fitting TRBD2. The V segment lost 3 bases and the J segment 2 bases; nucleotides outside the gene matches: 8. The CDR3 extends over 17 amino acids. Germline V gene lookup returns CDR1 KGHDR and CDR2 SFDVKD. The CDR3 loop is CATSDGPAGGQQETQYF. Written as DNA, the CDR3 is TGTGCCACCAGTGATGGACCAGCGGGGGGGCAGCAAGAGACCCAGTACTTC.

Ten or more counts support this clonotype. The rearrangement links TRBV5-1 to TRBJ2-3, with D maybe TRBD2 (5 bases). The germline V and J ends were trimmed by 0 bases and 3 bases, with 11 bases remaining between them. Germline V lookup: CDR1 SGHRS, CDR2 YFSETQ. CDR3 length: 15 residues. CDR3 residues: CASSLGVGGTDTQYF. The CDR3 DNA reads as TGCGCCAGCAGCTTGGGCGTAGGCGGGACAGATACGCAGTATTTT.

This chain joins TRBV12-3 or TRBV12-4 and TRBJ2-2; TRBD2 aligns across 9 bases. The V gene end was trimmed by 7 bases and the J gene end by 7 bases; junction bases not matched to a gene: 4. The CDR3 extends over 13 amino acids. CDR3 DNA sequence: TGTGCCAGCAAGGTTAGCGGGAGCGGGGAGCTGTTTTTT. As protein: CASKVSGSGELFF.

This clonotype came up many times. The chain recombines TRBV11-2 with TRBJ1-1; no firm D call. CDR3 length equals 13 residues. V shed 1 base and J shed 3 bases, with 6 bases lying between them. CDR1 SGHAT and CDR2 FQNNGV come from the germline V gene. The CDR3 sequence is CASSLVLDTEAFF. CDR3 sequence (DNA): TGTGCCAGCAGCTTAGTTTTGGACACTGAAGCTTTCTTT.

This clonotype was detected a few times. CDR3 loop: CASSPALSYEQYF. CDR3 bases: TGTGCCAGCTCACCGGCCCTCTCCTACGAGCAGTACTTC. The chain has TRBV18 and TRBJ2-7; no firm D call. V was pared by 3 bases and J by 0 bases, with 6 bases between. Germline V lookup: CDR1 KGHSH, CDR2 LQKENI. There are 13 residues in the CDR3.

This clonotype was detected ten times or more. The J gene is TRBJ1-6, the V gene TRBV27; possibly TRBD1 for D (6 bases). CDR1 and CDR2 from the germline V gene are MNHEY and SMNVEV (reference sequence). Between the trimmed V and J ends, which lost 8 bases and 7 bases, there was a span of 21 bases. The length of the CDR3 is 16 residues. As DNA, the CDR3 is TGTGCCAGCCGTTCCGGGCTCAGGGGCCCCAATTCACCCCTCCACTTT. Translating it yields CASRSGLRGPNSPLHF.

In its sample, this clonotype was seen a few times. The chain is built from TRBV7-9 and TRBJ1-2, with a tentative D call TRBD1 (5 bases). This CDR3 has 16 amino acids. The ends were cut back, 5 bases at V and 2 bases at J, with 18 bases in the middle. Germline CDR1 and CDR2: SEHNR and FQNEAQ (reference sequence). The CDR3 bases are TGTGCCAGCAGCCCGTCGGGGCCGATGAGCAACTATGGCTACACCTTC. Translated, it gives CASSPSGPMSNYGYTF.